Sequencing of this T cell receptor (beta chain) was carried out in a study of blood T cell repertoires in COVID-19. Looking at the study overall: Sites across the United States, Italy and Spain contributed samples from acute and convalescent COVID-19.

Sequencing was performed with immunoSEQ multiplex PCR; in TCRdb, only in-frame clones are kept and a portion is missing. The table lists 200,000 to 250,000 clones, 87% of them singletons. Residents of approximately 25 US areas, aged about 18 to 95 years, made up the participants. CDR1 SGHTA and CDR2 FQGNSA come from the germline V gene. The CDR3 extends over 16 amino acids. The J segment lost 0 bases and the V segment lost 2 bases, leaving 5 bases of the junction unmatched. The genes are TRBV7-2 and TRBJ1-1, with 8 bases matching TRBD1. This clonotype was obtained from a woman in her twenties or thirties with acute COVID-19. The sequencing sample was made of PBMCs or T cells enriched from blood (not recorded which). The CDR3 bases are TGTGCCAGCAGCTTAAGGGACAGGACCTTGAACACTGAAGCTTTCTTT. This gives the protein CASSLRDRTLNTEAFF.